What follows are 5 T cell receptor beta chains derived from one specimen sequenced in a study of T cells in localized non-small cell lung cancer. The assay was immunoSEQ multiplex PCR, and TCRdb's table has in-frame clones only and misses some. The sample holds roughly 35,000 clones, around 88% seen once. Specimen: peripheral blood, collected before any cancer treatment. The receptors were gathered from a woman aged 35-75 years with stage I lung adenocarcinoma.

This chain uses TRBV28 with TRBJ1-1, with no clear D. Deletions cut 2 bases from V and 1 base from J, with 8 bases between. Germline V CDR1 and CDR2: MDHEN, SYDVKM. There are 14 residues in the CDR3. CDR3 sequence: CASSLQVTNTEAFF. CDR3 DNA sequence: TGTGCCAGCAGTTTACAGGTGACGAACACTGAAGCTTTCTTT.

The J gene is TRBJ2-7, the V gene TRBV28, with D perhaps TRBD1 (5 bases). There are 12 residues in the CDR3. CDR1 and CDR2 from the germline V gene are MDHEN and SYDVKM. Trimming took 4 bases from V and 7 from J, leaving 11 bases between them. The CDR3 DNA reads as TGTGCCAGCAGTTCAGGGCTTAGGGAGCAGTACTTC. It yields the protein CASSSGLREQYF.

The V call is TRBV21-1, the J call TRBJ2-3. TRBV21-1 is a documented pseudogene. This CDR3 region has 15 residues. The CDR3 region is CASSPIRDETDTQYF. For the CDR3, the DNA is TGTGCCAGCAGCCCTATTAGGGACGAAACAGATACGCAGTATTTT.

The chain joins TRBV7-2 to TRBJ2-2; 10 bases map to TRBD1. The length of the CDR3 is 18 residues. Looked up from germline, CDR1 is SGHTA and CDR2 is FQGNSA. J lost 0 bases, V lost 6 bases, and 10 bases had no gene match. The CDR3 here is CASRGRQGADPNTGELFF. CDR3 nucleotide sequence: TGTGCCAGCAGAGGGCGACAGGGGGCTGATCCGAACACCGGGGAGCTGTTTTTT. Looking up the rest from reference TRBV7-2 and TRBJ2-2 gives the full variable domain: GAGVSQSPSNKVTEKGKDVELRCDPISGHTALYWYRQSLGQGLEFLIYFQGNSAPDKSGLPSDRFSAERTGGSVSTLTIQRTQQEDSAVYLCASRGRQGADPNTGELFFGEGSRLTVL.

The DNA for the CDR3 is TGTGCCAGCACGAATAAGGGTATCGGTGAGCAGTTCTTC. Translating gives CASTNKGIGEQFF. The chain uses TRBV21-1 and TRBJ2-1. TRBV21-1 is an annotated pseudogene. CDR3 length equals 13 residues.